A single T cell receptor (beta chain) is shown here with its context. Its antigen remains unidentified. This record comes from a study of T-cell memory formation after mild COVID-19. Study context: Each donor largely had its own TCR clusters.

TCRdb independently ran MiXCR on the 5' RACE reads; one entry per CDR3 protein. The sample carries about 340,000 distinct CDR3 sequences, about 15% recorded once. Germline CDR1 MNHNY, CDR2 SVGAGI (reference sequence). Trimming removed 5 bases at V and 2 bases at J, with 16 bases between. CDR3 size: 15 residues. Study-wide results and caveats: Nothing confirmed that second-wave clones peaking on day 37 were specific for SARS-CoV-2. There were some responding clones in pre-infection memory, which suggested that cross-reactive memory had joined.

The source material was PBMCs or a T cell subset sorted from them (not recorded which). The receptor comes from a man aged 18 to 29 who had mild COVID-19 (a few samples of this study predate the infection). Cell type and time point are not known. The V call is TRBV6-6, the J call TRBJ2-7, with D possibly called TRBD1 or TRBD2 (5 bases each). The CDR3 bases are TGTGCCAGCAGTCGACCCGGGACGGATCCCTACGAGCAGTACTTC. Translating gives CASSRPGTDPYEQYF.